This T cell receptor beta chain was identified in a study of immune heterogeneity within non-small cell lung tumors. Only a few counts were recorded for this clonotype. Being one base from a much bigger clone, this may be a read error. The CDR3 covers 12 residues. CDR1 SGHDN and CDR2 FVKESK come from the germline V gene. TCR beta CDR3 regions came from multiplex PCR with 32 forward V and 13 reverse J primers. MiXCR, run by TCRdb on the multiplex PCR reads, gives a single entry per CDR3 protein. The data show 4,600 or so distinct CDR3 sequences, with 35% to 45% seen just once and 25% to 30% held by the top ten. Bulk tumor genomic DNA (approximately 570 ng per sample) served as template. Several biopsies per primary tumor, spaced far apart, were taken during surgery. Each patient presented with untreated, newly diagnosed non-small cell lung cancer and received curative surgery. Donors comprised newly diagnosed non-small cell lung cancer patients undergoing surgery with curative intent.

The TCR was taken from a woman aged 50 to 60 with non-small cell lung cancer. The specimen sequenced was lung tumor tissue. V and J are TRBV14 and TRBJ1-2; no definite D call. This CDR3 reads CASSLMSYGYAF. DNA of the CDR3: TGTGCCAGCAGCCTCATGAGCTATGGCTACGCCTTC.